The rows below give T cell receptor beta chains drawn from one sample of a study of T cell responses to AZD1222 COVID-19 vaccine. The method was immunoSEQ multiplex PCR; TCRdb's version includes in-frame clones alone and lacks a portion of them. The sample consists of over 150,000 clones, approximately 86% of them appearing once. The source material was peripheral blood, sampled on day 0 of AZD1222 vaccination. The receptors shown here come from an adult in good health. The CDR3 runs from the conserved cysteine through the conserved F or W. Each record gives: V gene, D gene, clone size, J gene, CDR3 DNA, CDR3 protein. The D gene is left open where the match is weak. Clone sizes are given selectively: once, few, many, or a class where the clone is expanded.

>TRBV18|TRBD1|NA|TRBJ1-3
TGTGCCAGCTCATTGGACAGGCCCCGCTCTGGAAACACCATATATTTT
CASSLDRPRSGNTIYF
>TRBV18|NA|once|TRBJ2-1
TGTGCCAGCTCACCACTGGCAGGGTATGGGAATGAGCAGTTCTTC
CASSPLAGYGNEQFF
>TRBV30|NA|NA|TRBJ1-1
TGTGCCTGGAGTGTAGAGGATCACGGAGCTTTCTTT
CAWSVEDHGAFF
>TRBV28|TRBD2|NA|TRBJ2-5
TGTGCCAGCAGTTTGCGTCTAGCGGGAGAGACCCAGTACTTC
CASSLRLAGETQYF
>TRBV4-1|NA|NA|TRBJ1-6
TGCGCCAGCAGCCAACCACGGGCCGCCGTTAATTCACCCCTCCACTTT
CASSQPRAAVNSPLHF
>TRBV28|NA|NA|TRBJ1-5
TGTGCCAGCAGTGGGGCCTGGCAGCCCCAGCATTTT
CASSGAWQPQHF
>TRBV28|NA|NA|TRBJ2-7
TGTGCCAGCAGTTCCCAGGGGCTTCTCTACGAGCAGTACTTC
CASSSQGLLYEQYF
>TRBV4-1|NA|NA|TRBJ2-2
TGCGCCAGCAGCCAAGTAGGGCACCCCGGGGAGCTGTTTTTT
CASSQVGHPGELFF
>TRBV5-4|NA|NA|TRBJ2-3
TGTGCCAGCAGCTTGGGAGCCGCAGATACGCAGTATTTT
CASSLGAADTQYF
>TRBV5-1|TRBD2|NA|TRBJ2-2
TGCGCCAGCAGCTTATCTAGCGGGGGAAAAGCCGGGGAGCTGTTTTTT
CASSLSSGGKAGELFF
>TRBV7-9|NA|NA|TRBJ1-3
TGTGCCAGCAGGCCAGTTCCCCCAGGGGGAAACACCATATATTTT
CASRPVPPGGNTIYF
>TRBV28|TRBD1|NA|TRBJ1-2
TGTGCCAGCAGTGACGCCGGACAGGGGGTTTATGGCTACACCTTC
CASSDAGQGVYGYTF
>TRBV30|TRBD2|NA|TRBJ2-3
TGTGCCTGGAGTGTCGCTAGAACTAGCGGGAGGGCCAGAGATACGCAGTATTTT
CAWSVARTSGRARDTQYF
>TRBV18|NA|NA|TRBJ2-1
TGTGCCAGCTCACCCGAGGTAGCCAATGAGCAGTTCTTC
CASSPEVANEQFF
>TRBV19|NA|NA|TRBJ1-6
TGTGCCAGTAGCCATGGGGATTCACCCCTCCACTTT
CASSHGDSPLHF
>TRBV19|NA|NA|TRBJ1-4
TGTGCCAGTAGTGGTGACAGGCCCTCGGGTAATGAAAAACTGTTTTTT
CASSGDRPSGNEKLFF
>TRBV7-2|TRBD2|NA|TRBJ2-2
TGTGCCAGCAGCTATAGCGGGAGCATGGGGGAGCTGTTTTTT
CASSYSGSMGELFF
>TRBV5-1|NA|once|TRBJ2-5
TGCGCCAGCAGCCCAGCGGGTAACCAAGAGACCCAGTACTTC
CASSPAGNQETQYF
>TRBV6-1|NA|NA|TRBJ2-7
TGTGCCAGCAGTGAAGGGGAGCGAAGCGAGCAGTACTTC
CASSEGERSEQYF
>TRBV7-9|NA|NA|TRBJ1-1
TGTGCCAGCAGCCGGGTCAGTATGAACACTGAAGCTTTCTTT
CASSRVSMNTEAFF
>TRBV9|TRBD1|once|TRBJ2-7
TGTGCCAGCAGCGTCGGGACAGGGGGCTTCGAGCAGTACTTC
CASSVGTGGFEQYF
>TRBV9|NA|NA|TRBJ1-2
TGTGCCAGCAGCGTCACAACTAACTATGGCTACACCTTC
CASSVTTNYGYTF
>TRBV27|NA|NA|TRBJ1-2
TGTGCCAGCAGTCTCCGGGACCCAAGGGGCTATGGCTACACCTTC
CASSLRDPRGYGYTF
>TRBV19|NA|NA|TRBJ1-1
TGTGCCAGTAGTATAGCCGAAGGGGCTGAAGCTTTCTTT
CASSIAEGAEAFF
>TRBV19|NA|NA|TRBJ2-3
TGTGCCAGTAGTATAGAGGGGGCGCCTCCAGATACGCAGTATTTT
CASSIEGAPPDTQYF
>TRBV10-1|TRBD1|NA|TRBJ2-7
TGCGCCAGCAGTTCACAGGGGGCTTCAGACGAGCAGTACTTC
CASSSQGASDEQYF
>TRBV19|TRBD1|NA|TRBJ1-1
TGTGCCAGTAGTTCCGGGACAGGGTTCCTGAACACTGAAGCTTTCTTT
CASSSGTGFLNTEAFF
>TRBV11-2|NA|NA|TRBJ2-7
TGTGCCAGCAGCCCACGCGGGACCGAATGGGACGAGCAGTACTTC
CASSPRGTEWDEQYF
>TRBV4-2|NA|NA|TRBJ2-2
TGTGCCAGCAGCCAAAAACAGGACACCGGGGAGCTGTTTTTT
CASSQKQDTGELFF
>TRBV9|NA|NA|TRBJ2-3
TGTGCCAGCAGCGTAGCTGGCGATACGCAGTATTTT
CASSVAGDTQYF
>TRBV7-3|NA|NA|TRBJ1-2
TGTGCCAGCAGCTTCAGGGAATCGGGCTACACCTTC
CASSFRESGYTF
>TRBV10-3|NA|once|TRBJ2-3
TGTGCCATCAGTGAAGTAGGCGTAACAGATACGCAGTATTTT
CAISEVGVTDTQYF
>TRBV5-1|TRBD1|NA|TRBJ1-2
TGCGCCAGCAGCTCTAGAGGGGGCTCGGGCTATGGCTACACCTTC
CASSSRGGSGYGYTF
>TRBV6-2/TRBV6-3|NA|NA|TRBJ2-7
TGTGCCAGCAGCGTCAGGGGCCTGGACGAGCAGTACTTC
CASSVRGLDEQYF
>TRBV9|TRBD1|NA|TRBJ1-3
TGTGCCAGCAGCGTTGATGCCGGGACAGGGGGCCTATCTGGAAACACCATATATTTT
CASSVDAGTGGLSGNTIYF
>TRBV6-2/TRBV6-3|TRBD2|NA|TRBJ2-1
TGTGCCAGCAGTTATCCTAGCGGGGGGGTTCACAATGAGCAGTTCTTC
CASSYPSGGVHNEQFF
>TRBV7-8|TRBD2|once|TRBJ2-5
TGTGCCAGCAGCTTCGGACTAGCGGTGCGAGAGACCCAGTACTTC
CASSFGLAVRETQYF
>TRBV15|TRBD1|NA|TRBJ1-1
TGTGCCACCAGCCCTCGACGGACAGGATACACTGAAGCTTTCTTT
CATSPRRTGYTEAFF
>TRBV9|NA|NA|TRBJ2-3
TGTGCCAGCAGCGTAGTCGGGACTTCAGATACGCAGTATTTT
CASSVVGTSDTQYF
>TRBV28|TRBD1|once|TRBJ2-3
TGTGCCAGCAGTTTCCGGGACAGGGATAATACGCAGTATTTT
CASSFRDRDNTQYF
>TRBV5-1|TRBD1|NA|TRBJ1-1
TGCGCCAGCAGCTTGAGGGGACAGGGGCGAGTTATGAACACTGAAGCTTTCTTT
CASSLRGQGRVMNTEAFF
>TRBV7-3|TRBD2|NA|TRBJ2-2
TGTGCCAGCAGCTTATCTAGACTAGCGCCGAACACCGGGGAGCTGTTTTTT
CASSLSRLAPNTGELFF
>TRBV6-5|TRBD1|few|TRBJ1-1
TGTGCCAAACAGGGGATAACCGAACACACTGAAGCTTTCTTT
CAKQGITEHTEAFF
>TRBV2|NA|few|TRBJ1-5
TGTGCCAGCAGTGAGTGGGGAATAGGTCGGCCCCAGCATTTT
CASSEWGIGRPQHF
>TRBV19|NA|NA|TRBJ2-1
TGTGCCAGTTTAGGAGGGGACAGATCCTACAATGAGCAGTTCTTC
CASLGGDRSYNEQFF
>TRBV9|NA|NA|TRBJ2-2
TGTGCCAGCAGCTTTCTCGGGGAAACCGGGGAGCTGTTTTTT
CASSFLGETGELFF
>TRBV5-1|TRBD1|NA|TRBJ1-6
TGCGCCAGCAGCCGACAGGGGGGTTCACCCCTCCACTTT
CASSRQGGSPLHF
>TRBV10-3|TRBD1|once|TRBJ1-2
TGTGCCATCAGCAATGGACAGGTTGACTATGGCTACACCTTC
CAISNGQVDYGYTF
>TRBV7-3|TRBD1|NA|TRBJ2-1
TGTGCCAGCAGCTTAGGACAGGGGGCGTATGAGCAGTTCTTC
CASSLGQGAYEQFF
>TRBV2|NA|once|TRBJ1-1
TGTGCCAGCAGGTCCACCGGGAACACTGAAGCTTTCTTT
CASRSTGNTEAFF
>TRBV24-1|NA|NA|TRBJ1-2
TGTGCCACCAGTGGCGCCACAGGGCTCGGCTACACCTTC
CATSGATGLGYTF
>TRBV10-1|NA|few|TRBJ1-2
TGCGCCAGACCTAATTCGGGGGGGAACTATGGCTACACCTTC
CARPNSGGNYGYTF
>TRBV5-1|NA|NA|TRBJ2-6
TGCGCCAGCAGCTTTGAGCCCTTCTCTGGGGCCAACGTCCTGACTTTC
CASSFEPFSGANVLTF
>TRBV27|NA|NA|TRBJ1-1
TGTGCCAGCAGTTTGGGGAGGAACACTGAAGCTTTCTTT
CASSLGRNTEAFF